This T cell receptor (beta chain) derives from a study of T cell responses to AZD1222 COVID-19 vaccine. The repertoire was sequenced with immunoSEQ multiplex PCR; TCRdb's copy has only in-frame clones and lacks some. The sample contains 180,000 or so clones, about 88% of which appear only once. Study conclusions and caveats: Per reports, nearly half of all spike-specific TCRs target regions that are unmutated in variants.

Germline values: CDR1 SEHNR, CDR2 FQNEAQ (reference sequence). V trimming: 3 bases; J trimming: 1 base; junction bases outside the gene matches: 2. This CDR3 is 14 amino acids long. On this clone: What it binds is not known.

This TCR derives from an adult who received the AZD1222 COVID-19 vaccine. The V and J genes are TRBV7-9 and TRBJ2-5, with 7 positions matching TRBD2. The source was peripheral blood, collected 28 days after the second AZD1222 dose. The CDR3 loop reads CASSFGGSQETQYF. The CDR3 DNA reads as TGTGCCAGCAGCTTCGGGGGGTCCCAAGAGACCCAGTACTTC.